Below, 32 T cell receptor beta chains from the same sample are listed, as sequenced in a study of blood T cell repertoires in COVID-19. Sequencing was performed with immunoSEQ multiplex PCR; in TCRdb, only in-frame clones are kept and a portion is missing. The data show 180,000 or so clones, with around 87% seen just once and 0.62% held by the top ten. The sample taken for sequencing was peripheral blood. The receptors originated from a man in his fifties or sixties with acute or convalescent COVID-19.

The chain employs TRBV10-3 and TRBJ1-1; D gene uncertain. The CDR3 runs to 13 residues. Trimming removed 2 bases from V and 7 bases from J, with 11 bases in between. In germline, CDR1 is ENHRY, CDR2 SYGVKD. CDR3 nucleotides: TGTGCCATCAGTGAGGAGGCACCCTTTGAAGCTTTCTTT. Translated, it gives CAISEEAPFEAFF.

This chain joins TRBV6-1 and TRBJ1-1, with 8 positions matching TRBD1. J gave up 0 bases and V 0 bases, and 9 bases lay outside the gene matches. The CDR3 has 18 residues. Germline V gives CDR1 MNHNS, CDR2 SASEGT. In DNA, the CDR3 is TGTGCCAGCAGTGAAGCGGGACAGGTTTTTGTATTGAACACTGAAGCTTTCTTT. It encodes CASSEAGQVFVLNTEAFF.

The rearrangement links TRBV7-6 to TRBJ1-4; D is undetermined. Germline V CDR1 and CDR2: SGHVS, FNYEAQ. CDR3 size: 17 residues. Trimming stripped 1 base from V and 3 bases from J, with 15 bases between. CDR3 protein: CASSLEAPSASNEKLFF. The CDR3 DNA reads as TGTGCCAGCAGCTTAGAGGCCCCCAGCGCCTCTAATGAAAAACTGTTTTTT.

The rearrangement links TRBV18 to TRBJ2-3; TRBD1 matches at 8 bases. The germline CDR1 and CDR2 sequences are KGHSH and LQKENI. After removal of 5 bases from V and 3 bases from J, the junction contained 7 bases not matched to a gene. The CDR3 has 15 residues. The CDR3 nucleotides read TGTGCCAGCTCAACCCAGGGGGCTGGTACAGATACGCAGTATTTT. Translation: CASSTQGAGTDTQYF.

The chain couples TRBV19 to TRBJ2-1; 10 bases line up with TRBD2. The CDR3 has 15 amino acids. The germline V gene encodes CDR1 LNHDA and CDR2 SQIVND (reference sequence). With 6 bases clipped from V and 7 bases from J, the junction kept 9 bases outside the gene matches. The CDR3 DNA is TGTGCCAGTAGCAAACTAGCGGGATTTAAGAATGAGCAGTTCTTC. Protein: CASSKLAGFKNEQFF.

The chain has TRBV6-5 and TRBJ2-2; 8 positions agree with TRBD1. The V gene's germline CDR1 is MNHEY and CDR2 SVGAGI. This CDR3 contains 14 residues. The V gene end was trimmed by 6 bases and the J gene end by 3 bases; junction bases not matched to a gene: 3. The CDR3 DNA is TGTGCCAGCAGCCCCAGGGGGCACACCGGGGAGCTGTTTTTT. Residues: CASSPRGHTGELFF.

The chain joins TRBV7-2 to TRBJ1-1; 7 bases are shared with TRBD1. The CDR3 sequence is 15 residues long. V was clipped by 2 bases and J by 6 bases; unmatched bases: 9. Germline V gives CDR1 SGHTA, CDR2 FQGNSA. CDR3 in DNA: TGTGCCAGCAGCTTATCGACAGGGATAGGAGCTGAAGCTTTCTTT. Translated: CASSLSTGIGAEAFF.

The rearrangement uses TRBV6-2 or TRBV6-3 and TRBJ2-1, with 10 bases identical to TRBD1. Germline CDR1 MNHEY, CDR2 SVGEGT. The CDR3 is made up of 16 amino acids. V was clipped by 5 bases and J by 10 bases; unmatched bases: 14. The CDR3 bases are TGTGCCAGCAGTGACTACCCTCGGGACAGGGGAGTCGAGCAGTTCTTC. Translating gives CASSDYPRDRGVEQFF.

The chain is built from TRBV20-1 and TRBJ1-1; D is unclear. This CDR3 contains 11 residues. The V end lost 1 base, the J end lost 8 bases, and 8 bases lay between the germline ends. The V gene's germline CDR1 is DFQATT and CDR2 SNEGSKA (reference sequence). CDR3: CSARASVEAFF. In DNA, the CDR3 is TGCAGTGCTAGAGCGTCAGTAGAAGCTTTCTTT.

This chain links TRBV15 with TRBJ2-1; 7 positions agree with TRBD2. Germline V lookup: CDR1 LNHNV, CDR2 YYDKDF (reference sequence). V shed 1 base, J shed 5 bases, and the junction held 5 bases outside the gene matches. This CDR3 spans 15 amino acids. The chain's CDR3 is CATSRVAGANNEQFF. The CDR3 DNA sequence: TGTGCCACCAGCAGAGTCGCGGGAGCTAACAATGAGCAGTTCTTC. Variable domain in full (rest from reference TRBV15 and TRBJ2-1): DAMVIQNPRYQVTQFGKPVTLSCSQTLNHNVMYWYQQKSSQAPKLLFHYYDKDFNNEADTPDNFQSRRPNTSFCFLDIRSPGLGDTAMYLCATSRVAGANNEQFFGPGTRLTVL.

This chain's CDR3 is CASTLGTFGKLFF. The DNA of the CDR3 is TGTGCCAGCACCTTGGGGACATTCGGGAAACTGTTTTTT. This chain links TRBV12-3 or TRBV12-4 with TRBJ1-4; D possibly corresponds to TRBD1 (6 bases). Trimming took off 7 bases at V and 11 bases at J, with 17 bases between the two ends. CDR3 size: 13 residues.

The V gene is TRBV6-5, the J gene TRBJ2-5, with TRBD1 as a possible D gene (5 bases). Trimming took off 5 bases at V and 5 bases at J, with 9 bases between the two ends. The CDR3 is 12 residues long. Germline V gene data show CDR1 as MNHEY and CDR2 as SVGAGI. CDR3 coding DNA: TGTGCCAGCAGTCAGGGTGGGGAGACCCAGTACTTC. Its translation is CASSQGGETQYF.

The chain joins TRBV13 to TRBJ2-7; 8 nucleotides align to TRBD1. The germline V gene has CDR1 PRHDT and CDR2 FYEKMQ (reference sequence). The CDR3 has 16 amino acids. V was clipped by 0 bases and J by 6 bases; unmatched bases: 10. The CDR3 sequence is CASSLGGTGGIGEQYF. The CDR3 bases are TGTGCCAGCAGCTTAGGGGGCACAGGGGGAATAGGCGAGCAGTACTTC.

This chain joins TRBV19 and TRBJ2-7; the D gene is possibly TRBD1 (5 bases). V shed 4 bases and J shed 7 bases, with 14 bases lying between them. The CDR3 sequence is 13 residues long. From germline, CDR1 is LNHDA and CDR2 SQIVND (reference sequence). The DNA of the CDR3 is TGTGCCAGTAGTAAGACAGCTAAGGATGAGCAGTACTTC. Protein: CASSKTAKDEQYF.

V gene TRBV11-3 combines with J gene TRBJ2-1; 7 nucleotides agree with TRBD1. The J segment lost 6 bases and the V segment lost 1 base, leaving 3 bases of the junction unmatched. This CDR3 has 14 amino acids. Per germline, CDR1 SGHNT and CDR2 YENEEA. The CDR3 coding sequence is TGTGCCAGCAGCTTAGCTTCAGGGGGCAATGAGCAGTTCTTC. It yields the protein CASSLASGGNEQFF.

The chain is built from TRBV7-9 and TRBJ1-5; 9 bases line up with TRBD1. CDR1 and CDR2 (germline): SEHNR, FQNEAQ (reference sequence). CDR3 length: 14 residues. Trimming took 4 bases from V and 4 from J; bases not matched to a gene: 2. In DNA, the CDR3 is TGTGCCAGCAGCTGGGACAGGGTAAATCAGCCCCAGCATTTT. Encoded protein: CASSWDRVNQPQHF. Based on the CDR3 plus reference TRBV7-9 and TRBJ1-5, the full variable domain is DTGVSQNPRHKITKRGQNVTFRCDPISEHNRLYWYRQTLGQGPEFLTYFQNEAQLEKSRLLSDRFSAERPKGSFSTLEIQRTEQGDSAMYLCASSWDRVNQPQHFGDGTRLSIL.

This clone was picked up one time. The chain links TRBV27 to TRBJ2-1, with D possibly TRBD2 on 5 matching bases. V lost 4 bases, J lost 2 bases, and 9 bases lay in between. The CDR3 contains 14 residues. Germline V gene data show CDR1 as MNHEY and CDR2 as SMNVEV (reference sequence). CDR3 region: CASSSTGTYNEQFF. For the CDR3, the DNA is TGTGCCAGCAGTTCGACGGGGACCTACAATGAGCAGTTCTTC.

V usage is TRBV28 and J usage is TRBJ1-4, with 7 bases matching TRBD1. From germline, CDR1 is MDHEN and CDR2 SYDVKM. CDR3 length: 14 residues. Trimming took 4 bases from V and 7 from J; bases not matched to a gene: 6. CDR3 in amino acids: CASSSGQKPEKLFF. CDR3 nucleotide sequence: TGTGCCAGCAGTTCGGGACAGAAGCCTGAAAAACTGTTTTTT.

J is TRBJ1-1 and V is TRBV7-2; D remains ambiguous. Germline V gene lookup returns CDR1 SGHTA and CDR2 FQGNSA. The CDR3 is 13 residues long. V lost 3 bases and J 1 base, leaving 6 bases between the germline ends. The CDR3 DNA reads TGTGCCAGCAGCTTGGAGGGGAACACTGAAGCTTTCTTT. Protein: CASSLEGNTEAFF.

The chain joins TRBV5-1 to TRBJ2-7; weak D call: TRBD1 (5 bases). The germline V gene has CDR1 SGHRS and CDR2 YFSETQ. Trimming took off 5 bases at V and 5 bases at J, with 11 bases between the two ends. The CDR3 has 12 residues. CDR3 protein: CASSSLGDEQYF. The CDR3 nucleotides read TGCGCCAGCAGTTCGCTAGGGGACGAGCAGTACTTC.

The CDR3: CASSLDSGEQYV. DNA for the CDR3: TGTGCCAGCAGCTTGGACAGCGGCGAGCAGTACGTC. J is TRBJ2-7 and V is TRBV5-4, with a weak D call TRBD2 (5 bases). V dropped 0 bases and J dropped 6 bases, with 7 bases sitting between them. This CDR3 is 12 amino acids long. Germline values: CDR1 SGHNT, CDR2 YYREEE (reference sequence).

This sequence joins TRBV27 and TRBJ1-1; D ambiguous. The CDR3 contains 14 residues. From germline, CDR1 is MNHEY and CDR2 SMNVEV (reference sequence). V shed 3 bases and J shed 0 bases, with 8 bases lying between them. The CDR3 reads CASSLGSLNTEAFF. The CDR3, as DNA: TGTGCCAGCAGTTTGGGGAGTCTGAACACTGAAGCTTTCTTT.

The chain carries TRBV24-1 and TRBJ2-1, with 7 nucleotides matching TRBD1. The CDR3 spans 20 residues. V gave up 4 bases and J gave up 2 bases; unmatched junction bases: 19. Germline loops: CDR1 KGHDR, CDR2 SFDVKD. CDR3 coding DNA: TGTGCCACCAGTGACCCAAAAATAGACAGGGATAAACGAACCTACAATGAGCAGTTCTTC. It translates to CATSDPKIDRDKRTYNEQFF.

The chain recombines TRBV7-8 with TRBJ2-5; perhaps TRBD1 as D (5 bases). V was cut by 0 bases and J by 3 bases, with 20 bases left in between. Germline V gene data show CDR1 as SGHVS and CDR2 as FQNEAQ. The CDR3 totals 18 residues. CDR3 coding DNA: TGTGCCAGCAGCTTAGCGCTAATGGGGCCAGGGTCTAAAGAGACCCAGTACTTC. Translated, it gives CASSLALMGPGSKETQYF.

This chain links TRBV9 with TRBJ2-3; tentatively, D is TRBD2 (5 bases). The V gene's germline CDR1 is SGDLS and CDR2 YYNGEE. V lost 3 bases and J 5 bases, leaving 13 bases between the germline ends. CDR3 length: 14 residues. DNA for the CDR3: TGTGCCAGCAGCGGGGAGTCGTTGGGAGATACGCAGTATTTT. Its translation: CASSGESLGDTQYF.

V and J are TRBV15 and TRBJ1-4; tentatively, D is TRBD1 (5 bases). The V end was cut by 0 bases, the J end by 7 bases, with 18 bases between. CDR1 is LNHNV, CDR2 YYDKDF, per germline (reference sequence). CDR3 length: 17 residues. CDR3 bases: TGTGCCACCAGCAGAGATGGTAGGGGCAGGGAGGGTGAAAAACTGTTTTTT. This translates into CATSRDGRGREGEKLFF.

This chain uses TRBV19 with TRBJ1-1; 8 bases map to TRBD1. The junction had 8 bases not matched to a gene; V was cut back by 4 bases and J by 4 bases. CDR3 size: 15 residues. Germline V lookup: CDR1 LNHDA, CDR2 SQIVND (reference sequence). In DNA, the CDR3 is TGTGCCAGTAGTAAGGCAGGGGGCGCTCTCACTGAAGCTTTCTTT. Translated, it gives CASSKAGGALTEAFF.

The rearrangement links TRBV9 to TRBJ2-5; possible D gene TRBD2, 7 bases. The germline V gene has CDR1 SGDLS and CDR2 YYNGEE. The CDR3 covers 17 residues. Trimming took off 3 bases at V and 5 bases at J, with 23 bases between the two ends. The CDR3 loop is CASSGPVEGGGRETQYF. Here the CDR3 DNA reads TGTGCCAGCAGCGGACCTGTAGAAGGGGGGGGAAGGGAGACCCAGTACTTC.

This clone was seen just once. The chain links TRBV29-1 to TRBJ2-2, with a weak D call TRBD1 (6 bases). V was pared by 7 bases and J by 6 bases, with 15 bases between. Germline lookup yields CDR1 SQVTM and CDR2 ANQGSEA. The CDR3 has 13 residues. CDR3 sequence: CSGARGTAGELFF. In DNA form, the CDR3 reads TGCAGCGGGGCAAGGGGGACGGCCGGGGAGCTGTTTTTT.

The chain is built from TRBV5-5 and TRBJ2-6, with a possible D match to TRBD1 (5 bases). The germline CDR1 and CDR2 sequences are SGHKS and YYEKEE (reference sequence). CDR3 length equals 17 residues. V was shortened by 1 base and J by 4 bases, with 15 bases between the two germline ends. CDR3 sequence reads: CASSLTPGLGGANVLTF. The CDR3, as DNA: TGTGCCAGCAGCTTGACCCCAGGGTTAGGGGGGGCCAACGTCCTGACTTTC.

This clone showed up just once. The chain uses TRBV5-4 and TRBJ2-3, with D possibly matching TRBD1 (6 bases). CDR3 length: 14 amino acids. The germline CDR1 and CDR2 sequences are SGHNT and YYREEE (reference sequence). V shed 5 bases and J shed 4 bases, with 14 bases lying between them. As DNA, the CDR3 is TGTGCCAGCAGTTTCAGGGGTGGCGCAGATACGCAGTATTTT. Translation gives CASSFRGGADTQYF. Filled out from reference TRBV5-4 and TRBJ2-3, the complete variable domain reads ETGVTQSPTHLIKTRGQQVTLRCSSQSGHNTVSWYQQALGQGPQFIFQYYREEENGRGNFPPRFSGLQFPNYSSELNVNALELDDSALYLCASSFRGGADTQYFGPGTRLTVL.

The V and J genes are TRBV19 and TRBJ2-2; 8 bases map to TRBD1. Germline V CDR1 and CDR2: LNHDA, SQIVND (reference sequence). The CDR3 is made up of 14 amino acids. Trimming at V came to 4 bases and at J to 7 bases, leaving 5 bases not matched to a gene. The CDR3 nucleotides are TGTGCCAGTAGTAGGACAGGGCAGGTCGGGGAGCTGTTTTTT. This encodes CASSRTGQVGELFF.